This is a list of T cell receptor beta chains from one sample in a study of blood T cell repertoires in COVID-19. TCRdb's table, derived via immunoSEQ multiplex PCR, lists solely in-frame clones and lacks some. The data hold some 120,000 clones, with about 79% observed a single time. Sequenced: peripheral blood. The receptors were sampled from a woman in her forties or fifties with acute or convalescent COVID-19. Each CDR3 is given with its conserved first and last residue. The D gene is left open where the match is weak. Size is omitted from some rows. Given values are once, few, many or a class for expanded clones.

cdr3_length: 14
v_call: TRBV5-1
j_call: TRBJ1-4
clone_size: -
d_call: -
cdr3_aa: CASRGAATNEKLFF
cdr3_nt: TGCGCCAGCAGGGGGGCTGCAACTAATGAAAAACTGTTTTTT

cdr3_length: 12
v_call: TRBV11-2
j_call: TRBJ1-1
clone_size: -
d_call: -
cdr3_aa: CASSPKGVEAFF
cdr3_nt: TGTGCCAGCAGCCCCAAAGGAGTTGAAGCTTTCTTT

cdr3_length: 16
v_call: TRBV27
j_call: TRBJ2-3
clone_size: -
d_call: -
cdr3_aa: CASSLGTGYSTDTQYF
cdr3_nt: TGTGCCAGCAGTTTAGGAACAGGATATAGCACAGATACGCAGTATTTT

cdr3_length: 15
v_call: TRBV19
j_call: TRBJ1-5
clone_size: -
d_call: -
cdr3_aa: CASKMWADSNQPQHF
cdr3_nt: TGTGCCAGTAAGATGTGGGCAGATAGCAATCAGCCCCAGCATTTT

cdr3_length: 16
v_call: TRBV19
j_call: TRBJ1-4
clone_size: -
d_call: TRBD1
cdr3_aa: CASKGASLYYNEKLFF
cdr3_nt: TGTGCCAGTAAGGGGGCGTCCCTCTACTACAATGAAAAACTGTTTTTT

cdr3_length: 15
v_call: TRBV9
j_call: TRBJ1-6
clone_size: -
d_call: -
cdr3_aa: CASSNQGTGNSPLHF
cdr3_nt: TGTGCCAGCAGCAATCAGGGGACGGGGAATTCACCCCTCCACTTT

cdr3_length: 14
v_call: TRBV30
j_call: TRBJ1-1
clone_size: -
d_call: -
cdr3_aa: CAWSVPGQRWGAFF
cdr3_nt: TGTGCCTGGAGTGTACCCGGACAGCGGTGGGGAGCTTTCTTT

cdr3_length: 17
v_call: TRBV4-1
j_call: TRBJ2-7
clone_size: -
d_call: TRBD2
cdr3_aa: CASSQGGTSGRSYEQYF
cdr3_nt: TGCGCCAGCAGCCAAGGGGGGACTAGCGGGCGGTCCTACGAGCAGTACTTC

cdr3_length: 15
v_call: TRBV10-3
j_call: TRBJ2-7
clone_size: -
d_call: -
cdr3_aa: CAISEPRGQSYEQYF
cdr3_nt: TGTGCCATCAGTGAGCCTCGCGGACAGAGCTACGAGCAGTACTTC

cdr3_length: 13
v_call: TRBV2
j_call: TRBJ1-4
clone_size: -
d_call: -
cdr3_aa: CASYTGKGEKLFF
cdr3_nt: TGTGCCAGCTATACAGGGAAAGGAGAAAAACTGTTTTTT

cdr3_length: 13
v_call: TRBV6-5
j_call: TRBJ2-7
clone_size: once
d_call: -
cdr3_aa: CASRGGPLYEQYF
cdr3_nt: TGTGCCAGCAGGGGGGGTCCCCTATACGAGCAGTACTTC

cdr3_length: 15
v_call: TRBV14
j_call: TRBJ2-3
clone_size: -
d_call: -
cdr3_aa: CASKREGDRTDTQYF
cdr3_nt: TGTGCCAGCAAGAGGGAGGGGGATCGTACAGATACGCAGTATTTT

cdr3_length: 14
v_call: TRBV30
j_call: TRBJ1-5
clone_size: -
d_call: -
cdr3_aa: CAWSSGNGNQPQHF
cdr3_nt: TGTGCCTGGAGTTCAGGGAATGGCAATCAGCCCCAGCATTTT

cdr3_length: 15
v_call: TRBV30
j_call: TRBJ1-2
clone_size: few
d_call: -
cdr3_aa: CAWSVRNRESNGYTF
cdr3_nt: TGTGCCTGGAGTGTACGCAACAGGGAATCAAATGGCTACACCTTC

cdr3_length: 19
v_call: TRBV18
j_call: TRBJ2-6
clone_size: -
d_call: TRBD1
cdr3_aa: CASSLRRQGVPSGANVLTF
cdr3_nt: TGTGCCAGCTCACTCCGTCGACAGGGGGTCCCCTCTGGGGCCAACGTCCTGACTTTC

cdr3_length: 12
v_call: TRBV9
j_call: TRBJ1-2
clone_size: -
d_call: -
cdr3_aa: CASSVGGGGYTF
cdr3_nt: TGTGCCAGCAGCGTAGGAGGTGGCGGCTACACCTTC

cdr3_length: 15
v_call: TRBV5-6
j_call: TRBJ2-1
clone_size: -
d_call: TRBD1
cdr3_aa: CASSRGQGAPNEQFF
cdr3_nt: TGTGCCAGCAGCCGGGGACAGGGGGCACCAAATGAGCAGTTCTTC

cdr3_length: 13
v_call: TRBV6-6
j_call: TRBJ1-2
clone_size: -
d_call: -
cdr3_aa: CASSSTGGNGYTF
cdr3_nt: TGTGCCAGCAGTTCCACGGGAGGGAATGGCTACACCTTC

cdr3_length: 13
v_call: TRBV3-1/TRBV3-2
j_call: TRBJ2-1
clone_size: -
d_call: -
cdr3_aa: CASSGLGNNEQFF
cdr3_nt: TGTGCCAGCAGCGGACTCGGAAACAATGAGCAGTTCTTC

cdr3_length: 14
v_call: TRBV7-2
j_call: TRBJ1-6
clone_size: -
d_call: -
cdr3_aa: CASSLVGGNSPLHF
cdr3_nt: TGTGCCAGCAGCTTAGTGGGGGGTAATTCACCCCTCCACTTT

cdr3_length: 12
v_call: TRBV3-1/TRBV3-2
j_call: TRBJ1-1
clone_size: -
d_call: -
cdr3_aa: CASSQRRTEAFF
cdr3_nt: TGTGCCAGCAGCCAGAGGAGGACTGAAGCTTTCTTT

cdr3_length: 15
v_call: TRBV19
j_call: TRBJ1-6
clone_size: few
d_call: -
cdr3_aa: CASRYGGGRDSPLHF
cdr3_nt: TGTGCCAGTAGGTATGGCGGGGGCAGAGATTCACCCCTCCACTTT

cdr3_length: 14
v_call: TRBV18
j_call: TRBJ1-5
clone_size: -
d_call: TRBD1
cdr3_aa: CASSQDRDNQPQHF
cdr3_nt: TGTGCCAGCTCACAGGACAGGGACAATCAGCCCCAGCATTTT

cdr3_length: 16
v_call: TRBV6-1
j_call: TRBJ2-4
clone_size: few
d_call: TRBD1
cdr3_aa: CASSKGPGQGKNIQYF
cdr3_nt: TGTGCCAGCAGTAAAGGCCCAGGACAGGGCAAAAACATTCAGTACTTC

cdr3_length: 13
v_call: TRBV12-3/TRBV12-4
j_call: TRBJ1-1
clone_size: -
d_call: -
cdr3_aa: CASSGDRNTEAFF
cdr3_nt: TGTGCCAGCAGCGGCGACAGGAACACTGAAGCTTTCTTT

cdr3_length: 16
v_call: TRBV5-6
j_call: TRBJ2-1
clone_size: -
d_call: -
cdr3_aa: CASSFSGPGRDNEQFF
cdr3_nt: TGTGCCAGCAGCTTCTCTGGGCCAGGGCGAGACAATGAGCAGTTCTTC

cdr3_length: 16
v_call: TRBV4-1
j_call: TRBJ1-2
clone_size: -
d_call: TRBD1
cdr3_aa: CASSQEGYRGNYGYTF
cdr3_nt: TGCGCCAGCAGCCAAGAAGGTTACAGGGGGAACTATGGCTACACCTTC

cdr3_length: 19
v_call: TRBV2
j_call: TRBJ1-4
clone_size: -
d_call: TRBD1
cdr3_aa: CASSLRDRGLASTNEKLFF
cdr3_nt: TGTGCCAGCAGCCTCCGGGACAGGGGGCTAGCATCCACTAATGAAAAACTGTTTTTT

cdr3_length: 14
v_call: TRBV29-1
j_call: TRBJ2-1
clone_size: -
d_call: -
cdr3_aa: CSVVTRGPLQGQFF
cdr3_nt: TGCAGCGTTGTCACCAGGGGCCCCCTACAGGGGCAGTTCTTC

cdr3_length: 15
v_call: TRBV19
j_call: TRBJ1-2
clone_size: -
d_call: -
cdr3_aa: CASSIVGGAPGGYTF
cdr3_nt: TGTGCCAGTAGTATAGTCGGAGGGGCGCCGGGTGGCTACACCTTC

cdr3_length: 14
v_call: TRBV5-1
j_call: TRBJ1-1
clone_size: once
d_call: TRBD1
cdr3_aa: CASSLGRGYTEAFF
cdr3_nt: TGCGCCAGCAGCTTAGGCAGGGGGTACACTGAAGCTTTCTTT

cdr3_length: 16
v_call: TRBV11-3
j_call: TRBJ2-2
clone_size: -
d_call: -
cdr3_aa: CASSPAGTTNTGELFF
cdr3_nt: TGTGCCAGCAGCCCGGCCGGGACAACGAACACCGGGGAGCTGTTTTTT

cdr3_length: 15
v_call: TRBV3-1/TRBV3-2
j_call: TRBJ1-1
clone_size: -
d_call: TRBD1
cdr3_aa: CASSQRTGMNTEAFF
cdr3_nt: TGTGCCAGCAGCCAGAGGACAGGGATGAACACTGAAGCTTTCTTT

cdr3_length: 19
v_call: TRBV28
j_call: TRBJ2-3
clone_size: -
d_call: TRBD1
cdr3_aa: CASSSVHPVRGYSTDTQYF
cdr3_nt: TGTGCCAGCAGTTCCGTCCACCCTGTCAGGGGGTATAGCACAGATACGCAGTATTTT

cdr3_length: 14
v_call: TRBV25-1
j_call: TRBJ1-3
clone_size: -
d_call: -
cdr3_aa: CASSDPGAGNTIYF
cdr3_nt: TGTGCCAGCAGTGACCCAGGGGCTGGAAACACCATATATTTT